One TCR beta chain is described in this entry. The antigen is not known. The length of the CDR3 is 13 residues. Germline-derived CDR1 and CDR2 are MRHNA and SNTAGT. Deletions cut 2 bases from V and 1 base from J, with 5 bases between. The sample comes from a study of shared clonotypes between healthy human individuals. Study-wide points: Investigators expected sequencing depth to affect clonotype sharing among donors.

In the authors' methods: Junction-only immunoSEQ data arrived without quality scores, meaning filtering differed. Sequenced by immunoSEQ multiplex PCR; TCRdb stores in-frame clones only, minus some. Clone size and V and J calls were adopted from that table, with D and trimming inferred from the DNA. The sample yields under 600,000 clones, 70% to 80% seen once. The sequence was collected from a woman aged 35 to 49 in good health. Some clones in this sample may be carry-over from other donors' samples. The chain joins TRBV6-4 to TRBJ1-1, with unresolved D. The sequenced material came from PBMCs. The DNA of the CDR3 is TGTGCCAGCAGTGACAAGTCGAACACTGAAGCTTTCTTT. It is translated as CASSDKSNTEAFF.